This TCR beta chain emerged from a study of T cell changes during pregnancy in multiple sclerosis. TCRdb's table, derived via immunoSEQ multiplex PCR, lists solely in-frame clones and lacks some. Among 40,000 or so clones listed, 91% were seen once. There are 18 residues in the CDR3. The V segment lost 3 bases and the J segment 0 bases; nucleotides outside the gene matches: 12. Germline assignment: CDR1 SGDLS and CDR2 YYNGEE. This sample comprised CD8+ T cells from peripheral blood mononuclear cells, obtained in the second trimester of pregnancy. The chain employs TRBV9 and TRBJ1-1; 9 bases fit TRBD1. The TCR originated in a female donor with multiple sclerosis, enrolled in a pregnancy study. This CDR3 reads CASSDEDRGPFLNTEAFF. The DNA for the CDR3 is TGTGCCAGCAGCGATGAGGACAGGGGACCCTTCCTGAACACTGAAGCTTTCTTT. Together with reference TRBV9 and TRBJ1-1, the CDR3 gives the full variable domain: DSGVTQTPKHLITATGQRVTLRCSPRSGDLSVYWYQQSLDQGLQFLIQYYNGEERAKGNILERFSAQQFPDLHSELNLSSLELGDSALYFCASSDEDRGPFLNTEAFFGQGTRLTVV.